The clone carrying this TCR beta chain was seen a handful of times. Antigen unknown. Each sorted subset replicate got 200 ng genomic DNA, about 33,000 genomes. Clones were sequenced by immunoSEQ multiplex PCR, and TCRdb holds only the in-frame ones, with some missing. This sample has around 750,000 clones, with around two thirds found just once. This CDR3 has 17 amino acids. The germline V gene encodes CDR1 MGHRA and CDR2 YSYEKL. V lost 4 bases to trimming and J lost 0 bases, with 16 bases between them. The donors were adults (healthy and HIV-negative) with no recent acute infections or vaccinations. The source of the sample is a study of shared clonotypes between healthy human individuals. Study results and caveats: Generation of non-shared clonotypes was less probable than generation of clonotypes shared by all four donors.

The specimen was memory CD4+ T cells sorted from blood. Subset reported: CD45RA-negative fraction. The clonotype was recovered from a woman under 40 in good health. This chain joins TRBV4-1 and TRBJ2-1; D is possibly TRBD2 (6 bases). In DNA, the CDR3 is TGCGCCAGCAGCCGGGGCGGGGCGGAGAGCTCCTACAATGAGCAGTTCTTC. Protein: CASSRGGAESSYNEQFF.